Each of the 16 T cell receptor beta chains below was sequenced from the same sample in a study of shared clonotypes between healthy human individuals. Generated by immunoSEQ multiplex PCR, the TCRdb table keeps only in-frame clones and is missing some. This sample has millions of clones; 85% to 95% occur once, and the top ten carry around 0.13%. What was sequenced was naive CD4+ T cells sorted from blood. Subset noted: CD45RA+ positively selected. These receptors all come from a man between 18 and 35 years old in good health.

The V call is TRBV7-9, the J call TRBJ2-3, with D hard to call. This CDR3 spans 15 amino acids. Germline V gene sequence: CDR1 SEHNR, CDR2 FQNEAQ (reference sequence). Trimming stripped 2 bases from V and 2 bases from J, with 11 bases between. The CDR3 spells CASSLIQRTTDTQYF. As DNA, the CDR3 is TGTGCCAGCAGCTTAATACAGAGGACCACAGATACGCAGTATTTT.

The V and J genes are TRBV4-2 and TRBJ2-7; the D is unclear. The CDR3 is 15 amino acids. Germline assignment: CDR1 LGHNA and CDR2 YNFKEQ. V lost 0 bases to trimming and J lost 2 bases, with 11 bases between them. The CDR3 DNA reads TGTGCCAGCAGCCAAGATCCAGGCAGTCCCTACGAGCAGTACTTC. It codes for CASSQDPGSPYEQYF.

The chain recombines TRBV10-3 with TRBJ1-5; D ambiguous. The CDR3 contains 15 residues. V shed 2 bases and J shed 3 bases, with 11 bases lying between them. CDR1 ENHRY and CDR2 SYGVKD come from the germline V gene. This CDR3 is CAISEEGRTNQPQHF. CDR3 nucleotide sequence: TGTGCCATCAGTGAGGAGGGCAGAACCAATCAGCCCCAGCATTTT.

The chain joins TRBV2 to TRBJ1-5; TRBD1 aligns across 8 bases. V shed 1 base and J 6 bases; nucleotides not matched to a gene: 5. This CDR3 contains 15 residues. Germline assignment: CDR1 SNHLY and CDR2 FYNNEI. The CDR3 bases are TGTGCCAGCAGTGAAGGCCAGGGGGCCAGTCAGCCCCAGCATTTT. This gives the protein CASSEGQGASQPQHF.

The J gene is TRBJ2-2, the V gene TRBV30; tentative D call: TRBD2 (5 bases). Germline loops: CDR1 GTSNPN, CDR2 SVGIG (reference sequence). This CDR3 is built from 13 residues. The germline V and J ends were trimmed by 0 bases and 7 bases, with 9 bases remaining between them. CDR3 amino acids: CAWSVLRGGELFF. The CDR3 DNA is TGTGCCTGGAGTGTACTTCGGGGCGGGGAGCTGTTTTTT.

This clone was picked up one time. The genes are TRBV7-2 and TRBJ2-3; D may match TRBD1 or TRBD2 (6 bases each). The germline V and J ends were trimmed by 1 base and 2 bases, with 13 bases remaining between them. Looked up from germline, CDR1 is SGHTA and CDR2 is FQGNSA. The CDR3 contains 16 residues. This CDR3 reads CASSLVGGQLTDTQYF. DNA of the CDR3: TGTGCCAGCAGCTTAGTGGGAGGACAGCTCACAGATACGCAGTATTTT.

The chain carries TRBV14 and TRBJ1-3; D gene unclear. The V end lost 4 bases, the J end lost 0 bases, and 13 bases lay between the germline ends. There are 16 residues in the CDR3. Per the germline V gene, CDR1 is SGHDN and CDR2 is FVKESK. CDR3 nucleotides: TGTGCCAGCAGCCTCTCCCCGGCTGCCTCTGGAAACACCATATATTTT. Amino acids: CASSLSPAASGNTIYF.

This clone was counted only a few times. The chain has TRBV28 and TRBJ2-1; no clear D gene. This CDR3 region has 12 residues. The V and J ends lost 2 bases and 9 bases respectively, with 8 bases between them. The germline gives CDR1 MDHEN, CDR2 SYDVKM. DNA of the CDR3: TGTGCCAGCAGTTTAAGGATGGGTGAGCAGTTCTTC. This codes for CASSLRMGEQFF. Using reference TRBV28 and TRBJ2-1 for the parts outside the CDR3, the full variable domain is DVKVTQSSRYLVKRTGEKVFLECVQDMDHENMFWYRQDPGLGLRLIYFSYDVKMKEKGDIPEGYSVSREKKERFSLILESASTNQTSMYLCASSLRMGEQFFGPGTRLTVL.

For this clone: Other DNA variants within this sample encode the same CDR3. This chain links TRBV14 with TRBJ1-2; D call uncertain. Trimming took off 1 base at V and 2 bases at J, with 5 bases between the two ends. Germline V CDR1 and CDR2: SGHDN, FVKESK. This CDR3 comprises 13 residues. This CDR3 is CASSQGQNYGYTF. CDR3 coding DNA: TGTGCCAGCAGCCAAGGGCAGAACTATGGCTACACCTTC.

As for this clone: The junction departs from the called germline gene at one end, perhaps through a read error. V usage is TRBV7-9 and J usage is TRBJ2-1, with TRBD2 matching over 11 bases. Germline lookup yields CDR1 SEHNR and CDR2 FQNEAQ (reference sequence). The CDR3 loop spans 15 amino acids. In nucleotides, the CDR3 is TGTGCCAGCAGCATAGCGGGAGGGAGATACAATGAGCAGTTCTTC. Translated, it gives CASSIAGGRYNEQFF.

In its sample, this clone was seen once. This chain connects TRBV6-5 to TRBJ2-7; no clear D. The V end lost 0 bases, the J end lost 8 bases, and 5 bases lay between the germline ends. This CDR3 has 11 residues. Germline V gene lookup returns CDR1 MNHEY and CDR2 SVGAGI. CDR3 bases: TGTGCCAGCAGTTACTCCGACCAGCAGTACTTC. This codes for CASSYSDQQYF.

The chain has TRBV27 and TRBJ2-1, with 10 bases aligning to TRBD2. V dropped 2 bases and J dropped 7; count of bases not matched to a gene: 5. The CDR3 runs 15 residues. Looked up from germline, CDR1 is MNHEY and CDR2 is SMNVEV (reference sequence). CDR3 in DNA: TGTGCCAGCAGTTTAACTAGCGGGAAACCTAATGAGCAGTTCTTC. Amino acids: CASSLTSGKPNEQFF.

The chain employs TRBV18 and TRBJ1-1; TRBD1 might be the D (5 bases). This CDR3 is built from 14 residues. Between the trimmed V and J ends, which lost 5 bases and 1 base, there was a span of 11 bases. Germline V gives CDR1 KGHSH, CDR2 LQKENI. CDR3: CASSATAANTEAFF. The CDR3 DNA follows: TGTGCCAGCTCAGCGACAGCAGCGAACACTGAAGCTTTCTTT.

V gene TRBV7-9 combines with J gene TRBJ1-2; D remains ambiguous. Per the germline V gene, CDR1 is SEHNR and CDR2 is FQNEAQ (reference sequence). The CDR3 sequence is 13 residues long. The germline V and J ends were trimmed by 2 bases and 13 bases, with 17 bases remaining between them. CDR3 DNA sequence: TGTGCCAGCAGCTTAAGTGATTTGTGGGGAGGCACCTTC. This codes for CASSLSDLWGGTF.

J is TRBJ1-6 and V is TRBV6-5; no clear D gene. The CDR3 is 15 residues long. The V end was cut by 8 bases, the J end by 3 bases, with 14 bases between. Germline V gene lookup returns CDR1 MNHEY and CDR2 SVGAGI. CDR3 protein: CASSSSAGYNSPLHF. The CDR3 bases are TGTGCCAGCTCTTCATCCGCCGGCTATAATTCACCCCTCCACTTT.

The chain uses TRBV5-1 and TRBJ2-5, with D perhaps matching TRBD2 (6 bases). V was clipped by 3 bases and J by 2 bases, with 23 bases between them. The V gene's germline CDR1 is SGHRS and CDR2 YFSETQ. This CDR3 comprises 18 residues. The CDR3 protein is CASSYWSKIASEQETQYF. CDR3 bases: TGCGCCAGCAGCTATTGGTCGAAGATCGCTAGCGAACAAGAGACCCAGTACTTC.